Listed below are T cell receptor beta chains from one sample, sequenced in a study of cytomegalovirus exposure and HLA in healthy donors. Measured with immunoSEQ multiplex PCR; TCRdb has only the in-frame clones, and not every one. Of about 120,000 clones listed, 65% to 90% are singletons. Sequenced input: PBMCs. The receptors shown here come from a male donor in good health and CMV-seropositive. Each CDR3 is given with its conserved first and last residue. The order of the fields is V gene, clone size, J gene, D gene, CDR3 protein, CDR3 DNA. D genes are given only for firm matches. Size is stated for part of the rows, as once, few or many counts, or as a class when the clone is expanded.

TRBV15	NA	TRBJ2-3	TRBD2	CATSITRTSGANTQYF	TGTGCCACCAGCATAACCCGGACTAGCGGTGCAAATACGCAGTATTTT
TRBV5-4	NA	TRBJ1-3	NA	CASSLAPSGLVYANTIYF	TGTGCCAGCAGCTTGGCCCCATCAGGGCTGGTCTACGCTAACACCATATATTTT
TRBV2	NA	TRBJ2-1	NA	CASRGLQTGHEQFF	TGTGCCAGCCGGGGACTCCAAACGGGGCATGAGCAGTTCTTC
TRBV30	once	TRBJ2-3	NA	CAWTGGAGARGSTDTQYF	TGTGCCTGGACGGGAGGTGCGGGGGCGAGAGGGAGCACAGATACGCAGTATTTT
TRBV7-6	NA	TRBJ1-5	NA	CASSLYVGVGQPQHF	TGTGCCAGCAGCTTATATGTCGGGGTAGGGCAGCCCCAGCATTTT
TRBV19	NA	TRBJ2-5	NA	CASSTMTEGAQETQYF	TGTGCCAGTAGTACCATGACCGAAGGGGCCCAAGAGACCCAGTACTTC
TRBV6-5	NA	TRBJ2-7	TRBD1	CASSWDRGPYEQYF	TGTGCCAGCAGCTGGGACAGGGGGCCGTACGAGCAGTACTTC
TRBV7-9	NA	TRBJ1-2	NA	CSSSPGYTPAGYTF	TGTTCCAGCAGCCCAGGCTACACCCCAGCTGGCTACACCTTC
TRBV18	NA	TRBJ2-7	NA	CASSPGANYEQYF	TGTGCCAGCTCACCAGGGGCCAACTACGAGCAGTACTTC
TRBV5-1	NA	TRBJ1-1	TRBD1	CASSRGQANGEAFF	TGCGCCAGCAGCAGGGGACAGGCCAACGGGGAGGCTTTCTTT
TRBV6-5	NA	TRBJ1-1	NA	CASTIGHGANTEAFF	TGTGCCAGCACCATAGGGCATGGGGCGAACACTGAAGCTTTCTTT
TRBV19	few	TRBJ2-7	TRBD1	CASSNPWDSIYEQYF	TGTGCCAGTAGTAATCCATGGGACAGTATCTACGAGCAGTACTTC
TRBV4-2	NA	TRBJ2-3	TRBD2	CASSQESLAKFTDTQYF	TGTGCCAGCAGCCAAGAATCACTAGCGAAGTTCACAGATACGCAGTATTTT
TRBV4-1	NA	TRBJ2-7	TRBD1	CASSQDGDRSSYEQYF	TGCGCCAGCAGCCAAGACGGGGACAGAAGTTCCTACGAGCAGTACTTC
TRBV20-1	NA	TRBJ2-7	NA	CSAYSSYEQYF	TGCAGTGCCTATAGCTCCTACGAGCAGTACTTC
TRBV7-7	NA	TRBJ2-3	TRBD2	CASSPGLAGDTQYF	TGTGCTAGCAGCCCCGGACTAGCGGGGGATACGCAGTATTTT
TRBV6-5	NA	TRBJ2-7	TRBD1	CASSRRGPGEQYF	TGTGCCAGCAGCCGCAGGGGGCCGGGCGAGCAGTACTTC
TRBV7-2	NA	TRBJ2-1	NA	CASSLSLRPGNEQFF	TGTGCCAGCAGCTTATCTTTGAGGCCGGGCAATGAGCAGTTCTTC
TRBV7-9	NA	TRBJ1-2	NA	CASSFPQGMSYGYTF	TGTGCCAGCAGCTTCCCACAGGGAATGAGCTATGGCTACACCTTC
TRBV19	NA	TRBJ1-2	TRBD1	CASTRQGGGYTF	TGTGCCAGTACCCGACAGGGTGGAGGCTACACCTTC
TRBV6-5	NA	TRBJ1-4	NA	CASSYQTRGNEKLFF	TGTGCCAGCAGTTACCAGACTAGGGGTAATGAAAAACTGTTTTTT
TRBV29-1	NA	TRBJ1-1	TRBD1	CSVGGGQGNTEAFF	TGCAGCGTTGGGGGCGGACAGGGGAACACTGAAGCTTTCTTT
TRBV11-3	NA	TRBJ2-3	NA	CASSQRGDTQYF	TGTGCCAGCAGCCAAAGAGGAGATACGCAGTATTTT
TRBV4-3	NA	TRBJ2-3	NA	CASSQATGADTQYF	TGCGCCAGCAGCCAGGCCACCGGGGCAGATACGCAGTATTTT
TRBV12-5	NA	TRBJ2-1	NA	CASGSSPLNEQFF	TGTGCTAGTGGTTCGTCTCCTCTCAATGAGCAGTTCTTC
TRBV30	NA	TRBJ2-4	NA	CAWSRVLMIAKNIQYF	TGTGCCTGGAGCCGGGTCCTGATGATAGCCAAAAACATTCAGTACTTC
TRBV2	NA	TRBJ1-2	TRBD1	CASVDRGVGDYGYTF	TGTGCCAGCGTGGACAGGGGTGTCGGTGACTATGGCTACACCTTC
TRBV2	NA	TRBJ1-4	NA	CATRDTGGNVGKLFF	TGTGCCACTCGGGACACGGGAGGCAATGTAGGAAAACTGTTTTTT
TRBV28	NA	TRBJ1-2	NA	CASSPGERFYGYTF	TGTGCCAGCAGCCCCGGGGAGCGATTCTATGGCTACACCTTC
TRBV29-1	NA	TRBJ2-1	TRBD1	CSVIGTGSYNEQFF	TGCAGCGTAATAGGGACAGGGTCCTACAATGAGCAGTTCTTC
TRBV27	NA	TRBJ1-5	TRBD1	CASSLRGLGQPQHF	TGTGCCAGCAGTCTCAGGGGGCTAGGCCAGCCCCAGCATTTT
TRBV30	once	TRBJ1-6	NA	CAWSDSSYNSPLHF	TGTGCCTGGAGTGACAGCTCCTATAATTCACCCCTCCACTTT
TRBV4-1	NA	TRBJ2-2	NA	CASSQAGFNTGELFF	TGCGCCAGCAGCCAGGCCGGGTTTAACACCGGGGAGCTGTTTTTT
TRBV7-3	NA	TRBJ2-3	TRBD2	CASSLAGGITDTQYF	TGTGCCAGCAGCTTGGCGGGAGGAATCACAGATACGCAGTATTTT
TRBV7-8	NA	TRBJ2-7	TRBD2	CASSFATSGSRPPGEQYF	TGTGCCAGCAGCTTTGCTACTAGCGGGAGTCGACCGCCCGGCGAGCAGTACTTC
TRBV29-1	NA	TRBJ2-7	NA	CSVEGFGGPQPVKQYF	TGCAGCGTTGAAGGTTTCGGGGGACCGCAACCTGTGAAGCAGTACTTC
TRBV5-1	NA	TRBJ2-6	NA	CASSLARAGANVLTF	TGCGCCAGCAGCTTGGCCAGGGCTGGGGCCAACGTCCTGACTTTC
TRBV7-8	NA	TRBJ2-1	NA	CASSLALRGGSNEQFF	TGTGCCAGCAGCTTAGCGCTTAGAGGAGGATCTAATGAGCAGTTCTTC
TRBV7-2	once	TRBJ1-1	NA	CASSSQGRNTEAFF	TGTGCCAGCAGCTCCCAGGGGCGGAACACTGAAGCTTTCTTT
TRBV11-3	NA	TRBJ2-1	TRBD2	CASSLAGLAGVNEQFF	TGTGCCAGCAGCCTCGCGGGACTAGCGGGGGTCAATGAGCAGTTCTTC
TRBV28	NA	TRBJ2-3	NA	CASVKPHLGGTDTQYF	TGTGCCAGCGTGAAACCTCATCTTGGGGGGACAGATACGCAGTATTTT
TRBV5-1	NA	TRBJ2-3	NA	CASSSRTSRGDTQYF	TGCGCCAGCAGCTCGCGGACCTCACGGGGGGATACGCAGTATTTT
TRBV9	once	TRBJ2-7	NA	CASSVGVRGGAGGLYEQYF	TGTGCCAGCAGCGTAGGTGTAAGAGGAGGGGCAGGGGGGCTCTACGAGCAGTACTTC
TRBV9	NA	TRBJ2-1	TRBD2	CASSPGGSGSGEQFF	TGTGCCAGCAGCCCAGGGGGTAGCGGGAGTGGCGAGCAGTTCTTC
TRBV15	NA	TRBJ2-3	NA	CATSRGSGSTDTQYF	TGTGCCACCAGCAGAGGTAGCGGTAGCACAGATACGCAGTATTTT
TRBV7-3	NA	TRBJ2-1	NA	CASSFTRLPNEQFF	TGTGCCAGCAGCTTTACGCGACTACCCAATGAGCAGTTCTTC
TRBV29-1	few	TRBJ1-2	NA	CSVDRTHPGVHGYTF	TGCAGCGTTGACCGAACCCACCCAGGGGTACATGGCTACACCTTC
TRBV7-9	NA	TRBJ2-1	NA	CSSSPLTGIYNEQFF	TGTTCCAGCAGTCCATTGACTGGAATCTACAATGAGCAGTTCTTC
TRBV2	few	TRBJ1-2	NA	CASSSPQGFRTKGYTF	TGTGCCAGCAGTTCCCCTCAAGGGTTTAGGACTAAGGGCTACACCTTC
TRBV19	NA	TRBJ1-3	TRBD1	CASSADRGWSGNTIYF	TGTGCCAGTAGTGCCGACAGGGGTTGGTCTGGAAACACCATATATTTT
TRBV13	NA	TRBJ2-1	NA	CASSPPAGTINEQFF	TGTGCCAGCAGCCCCCCGGCGGGAACGATCAATGAGCAGTTCTTC
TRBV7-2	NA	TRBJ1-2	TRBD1	CASSLLLQGAEGYTF	TGTGCCAGCAGCTTACTATTACAGGGGGCGGAAGGCTACACCTTC
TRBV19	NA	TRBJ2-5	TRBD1	CASRDRVYQETQYF	TGTGCCAGCCGGGACAGGGTGTACCAAGAGACCCAGTACTTC
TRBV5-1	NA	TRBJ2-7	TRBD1	CASRLKTTGGEQYF	TGCGCCAGCAGGTTGAAGACCACAGGGGGTGAGCAGTACTTC
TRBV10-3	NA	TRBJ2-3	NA	CAISPSVSTDTQYF	TGTGCCATCAGTCCTAGCGTAAGCACAGATACGCAGTATTTT